The T cell receptor (beta chain) under discussion was sequenced for a study of beta chain features in type 1 diabetes (dated by TCRdb to 2016 to 2019). In the study overall: Mean age, gender distribution, total cell number and subset yield did not differ between patients and healthy donors. Whereas all 28 donors provided naive and central memory subsets, regulatory and stem cell-like memory subsets were isolated from just 8 patients and roughly 8 healthy donors. The study compared the TCRB repertoires of sorted circulating CD4+ T cell subsets in recently diagnosed type 1 diabetes patients with those in matched healthy donors. A total of about 99,000,000 sorted cells were examined across all samples, and RNA yield correlated strongly with the number of cells per subset. Broader findings and caveats from the paper: Shorter templates might be favored by PCR, yet because patient and control samples were amplified and corrected together, any such skew would affect both groups equally. Only small numbers of individuals were included in the HLA sub-analyses, which left unresolved whether HLA type had any influence on TCRB rearrangement. The naive, central memory and regulatory TCRB repertoires appeared to resemble one another more closely among patients than among healthy donors. Type 1 diabetes patients showed a moderate but significant shortening of TCRB CDR3 length in all four CD4+ subsets. At VDJ recombination sites, patients with type 1 diabetes made fewer insertions and deleted more nucleotides, a pattern implying thymic rearrangement abnormalities. Because cDNA was sequenced instead of genomic DNA, activated cells with high expression could be over-represented, although the groups did not differ in activation or CD3 levels.

A note on this clone: Its recognized antigen is unknown. One base away there is no much larger clone; base qualities are not given.

The entire amount of isolated RNA was reverse transcribed using the High Capacity cDNA Reverse Transcription Kit, so the sequenced TCRB transcripts were expressed ones. Naive, central memory and regulatory T cell samples underwent deep immunoSEQ sequencing, averaging around 4 million total reads per sample. Sorted cells were lysed in RLT buffer, and RNA was extracted using DNase-treated RNeasy Micro or Mini kits according to cell number. To prevent cross-contamination, each cell subset was processed individually, whereas patient and healthy donor samples were processed jointly. Using the immunoSEQ multiplex PCR, TCRB sequences were amplified from cDNA into 87-bp fragments spanning the CDR3 region. The amplicons were sequenced using the Illumina HiSeq platform. As for the authors' bioinformatics: Synthetic template baselines were used to correct PCR bias computationally, reads within Hamming distance 2 were collapsed, and singletons that could not be merged were discarded. Reads were aligned against IMGT so that V, D and J genes, CDR3 length and insertions or deletions at six rearrangement sites could be assigned. Within each subset, clonotype counts were normalized to sorted cell number, after which true diversity and Gini coefficients were computed with the tcR R package. The overlap coefficient, calculated on TCRB nucleotide sequences, was used to quantify repertoire sharing. Out-of-frame TCRB sequences from naive cells were analyzed as a proxy for the pre-selection repertoire. The immuneACCESS repertoire file appears here via TCRdb, limited to in-frame rearrangements. These files lack a portion of the clones; in checked studies, under half of the deficit traces to unresolved V genes, and the cause of the others is not known. That table furnishes V, J and clone size, whereas the DNA furnished D and trimming. In this sample the table shows some 240,000 clones, approximately 16% of which occur a single time. The ten biggest clones cover roughly 0.08% of the sample.

From each donor, a single peripheral blood sample of 100 to 150 mL on average was drawn into heparinised tubes. Using a panel that included CD45RO, CCR7, CD25, CD127, CD95 and CD27, naive, central memory, regulatory and stem cell-like memory CD4+ T cells were sorted on a BD FACSAria II. Every sorted population had a purity above 98%. PBMCs were isolated immediately by Lymphoprep density gradient centrifugation and stained directly without culture. So that batch effects would be minimized, each experiment stained and sorted samples in pairs, pairing one healthy donor with one patient. The germline V gene encodes CDR1 SGHTA and CDR2 FQGNSA. V is pared back by 5 bases and J by 5 bases, with 9 bases lying between the germline termini. The CDR3 starts with the cysteine, ends with the phenylalanine, and has 12 residues. This entry keeps only the CDR3 DNA: 36 bases, framed from base 1.

This TCR was sampled from a man under 40 with type 1 diabetes. The rearranged segments are TRBV7-2 and TRBJ2-5; a tentative D match to TRBD2 spans 5 bases. The sample comprised naive CD4+ T cells from blood. The sample's cell subset or site, from its label and the paper: true naive CD4+ T cells. Read as DNA, the sequence is TGTGCCAGCAGCCGAACGGGGGAGACCCAGTACTTC. It encodes CASSRTGETQYF.